The 24 T cell receptor beta chains presented below share a single source sample, sequenced in a study of blood T cell repertoires in COVID-19. The data were produced by immunoSEQ multiplex PCR, yet TCRdb's version contains in-frame clones alone and is incomplete. The table shows roughly 250,000 clones, with 88% occurring only once. Sample: peripheral blood. Receptors originate from a man aged 55 to 70 who had recovered from COVID-19.

J is TRBJ2-3 and V is TRBV5-4; D is ambiguous. The V and J ends lost 0 bases and 0 bases respectively, with 8 bases between them. The CDR3 has 15 amino acids. Germline values: CDR1 SGHNT, CDR2 YYREEE (reference sequence). CDR3 loop: CASSLVLASTDTQYF. In DNA, the CDR3 is TGTGCCAGCAGCTTGGTCTTAGCTAGCACAGATACGCAGTATTTT.

The rearrangement uses TRBV7-2 and TRBJ2-7; 16 nucleotides line up with TRBD2. The CDR3 runs to 16 residues. Trimming cost V 5 bases and J 6 bases; bases outside gene matches: 7. Germline CDR1 and CDR2: SGHTA and FQGNSA. The CDR3 DNA follows: TGTGCCAGCAGCCAGCCGGGACTAGCGGGGGGGATCGAGCAGTACTTC. Translation gives CASSQPGLAGGIEQYF.

The chain links TRBV21-1 to TRBJ2-7; the tabulated D call, TRBD1, remains unverified against the DNA. TRBV21-1 is classified as a pseudogene. The CDR3 runs to 16 residues. In nucleotides, the CDR3 is TGTGCCAGCAGCAGCTTCAGCCTCGGACACATGGACGAGCAGTACTTC. It is translated as CASSSFSLGHMDEQYF.

This chain uses TRBV11-2 with TRBJ2-3, with D tentatively TRBD2 (6 bases). CDR1 SGHAT and CDR2 FQNNGV come from the germline V gene. The CDR3 is 15 residues long. Trimming left V 2 bases short and J 0 bases short, with 9 bases between. As DNA, the CDR3 is TGTGCCAGCAGCTTAACGGGGGTAAGCACAGATACGCAGTATTTT. It is translated as CASSLTGVSTDTQYF.

The gene calls are TRBV6-2 or TRBV6-3 and TRBJ1-2; D may be TRBD1 (6 bases). Germline CDR1 MNHEY, CDR2 SVGEGT. V lost 2 bases, J lost 6 bases, and 13 bases lay in between. This CDR3 is 14 amino acids long. CDR3 sequence: CASSYKQGSDGYTF. As DNA, the CDR3 is TGTGCCAGCAGTTACAAACAGGGTTCTGATGGCTACACCTTC.

The rearrangement links TRBV19 to TRBJ1-1; the match to TRBD1 covers 8 bases. With V trimmed by 3 bases and J by 0 bases, 0 bases remained unmatched. Germline CDR1 reads LNHDA; CDR2 reads SQIVND (reference sequence). The CDR3 extends over 14 amino acids. CDR3: CASSMTGVNTEAFF. CDR3 sequence (DNA): TGTGCCAGTAGTATGACAGGGGTGAACACTGAAGCTTTCTTT.

The chain employs TRBV18 and TRBJ1-1; D gene uncertain. The CDR3 length is 12 residues. V was cut by 3 bases and J by 4 bases, with 6 bases left in between. Germline lookup yields CDR1 KGHSH and CDR2 LQKENI. CDR3 amino acids: CASSPGRTEAFF. CDR3 in DNA: TGTGCCAGCTCACCCGGTCGCACTGAAGCTTTCTTT.

The V gene is TRBV5-4, the J gene TRBJ2-3, with 8 nucleotides matching TRBD2. The germline V gene encodes CDR1 SGHNT and CDR2 YYREEE (reference sequence). J lost 2 bases, V lost 2 bases, and 7 bases had no gene match. CDR3 length: 16 amino acids. The CDR3 DNA reads as TGTGCCAGCAGCTTCCTTGGCGGGGGGTACACAGATACGCAGTATTTT. Translating it yields CASSFLGGGYTDTQYF.

The DNA for the CDR3 is TGTGCCAGCAGTTACTTGAAACAGGGGCCGTTCGGGCAGTTCTTC. Protein sequence: CASSYLKQGPFGQFF. The chain employs TRBV6-5 and TRBJ2-1; 7 bases fit TRBD1. V was clipped by 1 base and J by 12 bases; unmatched bases: 12. Germline V gene lookup returns CDR1 MNHEY and CDR2 SVGAGI. This CDR3 contains 15 residues.

The CDR3 is CATSDPGTAEETQYF. The CDR3 DNA reads as TGTGCCACCAGTGACCCCGGGACAGCCGAAGAGACCCAGTACTTC. The rearrangement uses TRBV24-1 and TRBJ2-5; 7 bases map to TRBD1. V trimming: 4 bases; J trimming: 3 bases; junction bases outside the gene matches: 7. The CDR3 runs 15 residues. The germline V gene has CDR1 KGHDR and CDR2 SFDVKD.

This chain's CDR3 is CASSLDRSYNSPLHF. In DNA form, the CDR3 reads TGTGCCAGCAGCTTGGACAGGAGCTATAATTCACCCCTCCACTTT. This rearrangement joins TRBV7-3 to TRBJ1-6; TRBD1 aligns across 7 bases. The V gene end was trimmed by 3 bases and the J gene end by 3 bases; junction bases not matched to a gene: 2. The germline V gene has CDR1 SGHTA and CDR2 FQGTGA. This CDR3 spans 15 amino acids.

This chain connects TRBV10-3 to TRBJ1-1; no clear D gene. Trimming pared 3 bases from V and 1 base from J, leaving 9 bases between. In germline, CDR1 is ENHRY, CDR2 SYGVKD. The CDR3 sequence is 14 residues long. CDR3 protein: CAISERQENTEAFF. In DNA form, the CDR3 reads TGTGCCATCAGTGAAAGGCAGGAGAACACTGAAGCTTTCTTT.

The genes are TRBV7-6 and TRBJ2-2, with 12 nucleotides matching TRBD1. Germline CDR1 is SGHVS and CDR2 is FNYEAQ. The CDR3 spans 19 residues. The J segment lost 0 bases and the V segment lost 5 bases, leaving 10 bases of the junction unmatched. The CDR3 coding sequence is TGTGCCAGCAGCCCAAGGGGGACAGGGGGCGCCACGAACACCGGGGAGCTGTTTTTT. Protein product: CASSPRGTGGATNTGELFF.

The chain carries TRBV12-5 and TRBJ1-3; D may be TRBD1 (6 bases). Germline CDR1 LGHNT, CDR2 FRNRAP. The CDR3 consists of 15 residues. V shed 1 base and J shed 3 bases, with 10 bases lying between them. CDR3 coding DNA: TGTGCTAGTGGTTTGGACAGGGTGGATGGAAACACCATATATTTT. Translated: CASGLDRVDGNTIYF.

This sequence joins TRBV7-2 and TRBJ2-5; 7 nucleotides agree with TRBD2. Per the germline V gene, CDR1 is SGHTA and CDR2 is FQGNSA. V was pared by 5 bases and J by 3 bases, with 6 bases of the junction left unmatched. The CDR3 sequence is 14 residues long. The CDR3 region is CASSARAGEETQYF. The CDR3 region has the DNA TGTGCCAGCAGCGCCCGGGCGGGGGAAGAGACCCAGTACTTC.

V and J are TRBV4-2 and TRBJ2-1, with 10 bases aligning to TRBD2. After removal of 5 bases from V and 9 bases from J, the junction contained 10 bases not matched to a gene. CDR3 size: 15 residues. In germline, CDR1 is LGHNA, CDR2 YNFKEQ. This chain's CDR3 is CASSLGLAQEGEQFF. As DNA, the CDR3 is TGTGCCAGCAGCTTGGGACTAGCGCAAGAGGGTGAGCAGTTCTTC.

The J gene is TRBJ2-3, the V gene TRBV19, with D maybe TRBD2 (6 bases). The CDR3 extends over 15 amino acids. Germline CDR1 is LNHDA and CDR2 is SQIVND (reference sequence). V shed 2 bases and J shed 0 bases, with 9 bases lying between them. CDR3 DNA sequence: TGTGCCAGTAGTATACCACGGGAGAGCACAGATACGCAGTATTTT. Translation: CASSIPRESTDTQYF.

As to this clone: The identical CDR3 is also encoded by other nucleotide sequences in the sample. The genes are TRBV5-6 and TRBJ2-7; D ambiguous. The CDR3 loop spans 13 amino acids. Trimming stripped 0 bases from V and 3 bases from J, with 7 bases between. CDR1 and CDR2 from the germline V gene are SGHDT and YYEEEE. The CDR3 reads CASSLGSSYEQYF. CDR3 DNA sequence: TGTGCCAGCAGCTTGGGGTCCAGCTACGAGCAGTACTTC.

This chain connects TRBV6-5 to TRBJ2-1, with 8 positions matching TRBD2. The CDR3 extends over 16 amino acids. Germline lookup yields CDR1 MNHEY and CDR2 SVGAGI. Trimming cost V 1 base and J 5 bases; bases outside gene matches: 7. The CDR3: CASSYLNGGANNEQFF. The CDR3 bases are TGTGCCAGCAGTTACTTAAACGGGGGGGCAAACAATGAGCAGTTCTTC.

This clone appeared many times. This chain links TRBV19 with TRBJ1-3; 7 nucleotides align to TRBD1. Trimming took 5 bases from V and 0 from J; bases not matched to a gene: 4. The germline gives CDR1 LNHDA, CDR2 SQIVND (reference sequence). The CDR3 spans 15 residues. CDR3 sequence reads: CASSEHRGSGNTIYF. In nucleotides, the CDR3 is TGTGCCAGTAGTGAACACAGGGGCTCTGGAAACACCATATATTTT.

The chain uses TRBV9 and TRBJ1-2; TRBD1 is a possible D gene (6 bases). Germline V gives CDR1 SGDLS, CDR2 YYNGEE. The V end was cut by 6 bases, the J end by 2 bases, with 17 bases between. The CDR3 extends over 15 amino acids. The CDR3 spells CASTVGGGPNYGYTF. DNA for the CDR3: TGTGCCAGCACCGTGGGGGGGGGCCCCAACTATGGCTACACCTTC.

The rearrangement uses TRBV11-2 and TRBJ2-6; TRBD2 aligns across 11 bases. The V gene's germline CDR1 is SGHAT and CDR2 FQNNGV. This CDR3 comprises 18 residues. Trimming at V came to 7 bases and at J to 0 bases, leaving 8 bases not matched to a gene. In DNA form, the CDR3 reads TGTGCCAGCACCACCACCCTAGCGGGGGGCTCTGGGGCCAACGTCCTGACTTTC. The encoded protein is CASTTTLAGGSGANVLTF. The entire variable domain, with the rest obtained from reference TRBV11-2 and TRBJ2-6, is as follows: EAGVAQSPRYKIIEKRQSVAFWCNPISGHATLYWYQQILGQGPKLLIQFQNNGVVDDSQLPKDRFSAERLKGVDSTLKIQPAKLEDSAVYLCASTTTLAGGSGANVLTFGAGSRLTVL.

The V call is TRBV7-3, the J call TRBJ2-3, with a tentative D call TRBD2 (6 bases). The CDR3 extends over 13 amino acids. CDR1 is SGHTA, CDR2 FQGTGA, per germline. The V and J ends lost 4 bases and 3 bases respectively, with 8 bases between them. The CDR3 coding sequence is TGTGCCAGCAGCTGGGGACTGACAGATACGCAGTATTTT. It is translated as CASSWGLTDTQYF. Full variable domain (outside the CDR3, taken from reference TRBV7-3 and TRBJ2-3): GAGVSQTPSNKVTEKGKYVELRCDPISGHTALYWYRQSLGQGPEFLIYFQGTGAADDSGLPNDRFFAVRPEGSVSTLKIQRTERGDSAVYLCASSWGLTDTQYFGPGTRLTVL.

J is TRBJ2-3 and V is TRBV4-2, with a possible D match to TRBD1 (6 bases). V dropped 4 bases and J dropped 1 base, with 21 bases sitting between them. The CDR3 has 18 residues. The germline CDR1 and CDR2 sequences are LGHNA and YNFKEQ. Here the CDR3 DNA reads TGTGCCAGCAGCCGAGATGTATGGCAGGGGAGAGGCACAGATACGCAGTATTTT. This translates into CASSRDVWQGRGTDTQYF.